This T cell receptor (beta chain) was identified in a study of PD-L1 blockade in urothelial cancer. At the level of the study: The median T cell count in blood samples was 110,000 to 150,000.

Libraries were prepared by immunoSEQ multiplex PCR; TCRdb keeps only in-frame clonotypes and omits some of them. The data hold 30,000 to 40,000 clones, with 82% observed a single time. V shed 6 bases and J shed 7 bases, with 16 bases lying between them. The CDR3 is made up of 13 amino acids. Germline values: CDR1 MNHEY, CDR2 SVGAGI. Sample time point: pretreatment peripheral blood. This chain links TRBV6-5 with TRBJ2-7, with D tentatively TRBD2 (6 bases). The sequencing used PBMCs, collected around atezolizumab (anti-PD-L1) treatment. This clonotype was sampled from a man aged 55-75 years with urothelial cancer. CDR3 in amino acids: CASRFREPREQYF. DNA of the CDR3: TGTGCCAGCAGGTTTCGGGAGCCAAGGGAGCAGTACTTC.